The 14 T cell receptor beta chains listed next were all sequenced from one sample in a study of OX40 agonist ivuxolimab in advanced cancers. Library preparation employed the immunoSEQ multiplex PCR assay. TCRdb stores this immuneACCESS table with in-frame sequences only. Part of the clones is absent; in the studies checked, under half of the shortfall reflects unresolved V genes, and no reason is known for the rest. For this sample there are approximately 84,000 clones; roughly nine tenths appear just once. The ten largest clones capture over 0.75% of the sample. The sample consisted of CD4+ or CD8+ T cells sorted from blood, taken in a trial of the OX40 agonist ivuxolimab. These receptor sequences come from an adult with an advanced solid tumor such as melanoma, head and neck, liver or kidney cancer.

The rearrangement joins TRBV10-3 to TRBJ2-5; TRBD1 matches at 7 bases. The V and J ends lost 5 bases and 3 bases, in that order; junction bases with no gene match: 9. The CDR3 covers 15 residues. The V gene's germline CDR1 is ENHRY and CDR2 SYGVKD. This CDR3 is CAISKTMDRKETQYF. The CDR3 DNA reads as TGTGCCATCAGTAAAACGATGGACAGGAAAGAGACCCAGTACTTC.

J is TRBJ2-3 and V is TRBV6-1; maybe TRBD2 (5 bases). The germline V gene has CDR1 MNHNS and CDR2 SASEGT. V was clipped by 7 bases and J by 2 bases, with 13 bases between them. CDR3 size: 14 residues. The CDR3 coding sequence is TGTGCCAGCAAACGGGGAGACAACACAGATACGCAGTATTTT. It translates to CASKRGDNTDTQYF.

This chain joins TRBV5-1 and TRBJ2-3, with D perhaps TRBD1 (6 bases). V was cut by 1 base and J by 5 bases, with 11 bases left in between. This CDR3 comprises 14 residues. The V gene's germline CDR1 is SGHRS and CDR2 YFSETQ. The DNA for the CDR3 is TGCGCCAGCAGCTTGACCACACAGGGAGATACGCAGTATTTT. It codes for CASSLTTQGDTQYF.

Comments on this clone: The sample has other DNA sequences that encode this CDR3 too. The rearrangement uses TRBV19 and TRBJ2-1, with 7 bases matching TRBD1. The CDR3 totals 15 residues. Per germline, CDR1 LNHDA and CDR2 SQIVND (reference sequence). V lost 4 bases to trimming and J lost 7 bases; unmatched junction nucleotides: 10. The CDR3 sequence is CASSKLNRGNNEQFF. The CDR3 DNA is TGTGCCAGTAGTAAGTTAAACAGGGGTAATAATGAGCAGTTCTTC.

The V and J genes are TRBV12-5 and TRBJ1-5; D perhaps matches TRBD1 (6 bases). This CDR3 region has 14 residues. The germline CDR1 and CDR2 sequences are LGHNT and FRNRAP. The germline V and J ends were trimmed by 5 bases and 4 bases, with 12 bases remaining between them. CDR3 coding DNA: TGTGCTAGTGGTCAGCTGGACAGAAATCAGCCCCAGCATTTT. It translates to CASGQLDRNQPQHF.

The rearrangement links TRBV7-8 to TRBJ1-2; TRBD1 might be the D (5 bases). The ends were cut back, 1 base at V and 4 bases at J, with 7 bases in the middle. CDR1 is SGHVS and CDR2 is FQNEAQ in the germline V gene. The CDR3 contains 13 residues. DNA for the CDR3: TGTGCCAGCAGCTTAGGGGGCTTCTATGGCTACACCTTC. The encoded protein is CASSLGGFYGYTF.

V usage is TRBV19 and J usage is TRBJ2-5; tentative D call: TRBD1 (6 bases). V lost 6 bases, J lost 5 bases, and 16 bases lay in between. This CDR3 has 14 amino acids. CDR1 and CDR2 from the germline V gene are LNHDA and SQIVND (reference sequence). CDR3 protein: CASSPQGLAETQYF. For the CDR3, the DNA is TGTGCCAGTAGCCCCCAGGGGCTGGCGGAGACCCAGTACTTC.

The J gene is TRBJ2-1, the V gene TRBV5-4; D may be TRBD2 (5 bases). V lost 4 bases to trimming and J lost 0 bases, with 11 bases between them. This CDR3 is 15 amino acids long. CDR1 and CDR2 from the germline V gene are SGHNT and YYREEE (reference sequence). The chain's CDR3 is CASSVSSSSYNEQFF. Written as DNA, the CDR3 is TGTGCCAGCAGCGTGTCTAGCAGCTCCTACAATGAGCAGTTCTTC.

The V and J genes are TRBV18 and TRBJ2-2, with D unresolved. V lost 5 bases and J 4 bases, leaving 5 bases between the germline ends. Per the germline V gene, CDR1 is KGHSH and CDR2 is LQKENI. The length of the CDR3 is 12 residues. The CDR3 bases are TGTGCCAGCTCATCCAGCACCGGGGAGCTGTTTTTT. Residues: CASSSSTGELFF. The complete variable domain, with remaining parts taken from reference TRBV18 and TRBJ2-2, reads NAGVMQNPRHLVRRRGQEARLRCSPMKGHSHVYWYRQLPEEGLKFMVYLQKENIIDESGMPKERFSAEFPKEGPSILRIQQVVRGDSAAYFCASSSSTGELFFGEGSRLTVL.

This chain links TRBV6-5 with TRBJ1-1, with TRBD1 identical over 9 bases. Trimming took 5 bases from V and 5 from J; bases not matched to a gene: 3. This CDR3 has 13 residues. Germline V gives CDR1 MNHEY, CDR2 SVGAGI. Written as DNA, the CDR3 is TGTGCCAGCAGTACAGGGGGCTTTACTGAAGCTTTCTTT. Protein sequence: CASSTGGFTEAFF.

This chain links TRBV10-3 with TRBJ2-7, with no clear D. Germline CDR1 reads ENHRY; CDR2 reads SYGVKD. Trimming removed 0 bases from V and 6 bases from J, with 9 bases in between. CDR3 size: 13 residues. For the CDR3, the DNA is TGTGCCATCAGTGAGTCGATTGCAGCCGAGCAGTACTTC. Residues: CAISESIAAEQYF.

The CDR3 bases are TGTGCCAGTCAGAAGAGCGGGAGTGTTTACGAGCAGTACTTC. Its protein is CASQKSGSVYEQYF. The chain uses TRBV6-6 and TRBJ2-7; 8 bases are a match to TRBD2. With 9 bases clipped from V and 4 bases from J, the junction kept 11 bases outside the gene matches. The CDR3 totals 14 residues. Germline lookup yields CDR1 MNHNY and CDR2 SVGAGI (reference sequence).

This clone was observed a single time. V gene TRBV5-1 combines with J gene TRBJ2-5; D is perhaps TRBD2 (5 bases). CDR3 length equals 13 residues. The germline V gene has CDR1 SGHRS and CDR2 YFSETQ. The V and J ends lost 3 bases and 3 bases respectively, with 9 bases between them. The CDR3 region has the DNA TGCGCCAGCAGCTCGCTCGGGGAAGAGACCCAGTACTTC. Its protein is CASSSLGEETQYF.

The chain carries TRBV6-1 and TRBJ2-1; 8 bases map to TRBD1. Germline V gene lookup returns CDR1 MNHNS and CDR2 SASEGT. This CDR3 has 17 residues. Trimming at V came to 3 bases and at J to 7 bases, leaving 14 bases not matched to a gene. The CDR3 sequence is CASSDYNRGRISNEQFF. The DNA of the CDR3 is TGTGCCAGCAGTGACTACAACAGGGGGAGGATTTCAAATGAGCAGTTCTTC.